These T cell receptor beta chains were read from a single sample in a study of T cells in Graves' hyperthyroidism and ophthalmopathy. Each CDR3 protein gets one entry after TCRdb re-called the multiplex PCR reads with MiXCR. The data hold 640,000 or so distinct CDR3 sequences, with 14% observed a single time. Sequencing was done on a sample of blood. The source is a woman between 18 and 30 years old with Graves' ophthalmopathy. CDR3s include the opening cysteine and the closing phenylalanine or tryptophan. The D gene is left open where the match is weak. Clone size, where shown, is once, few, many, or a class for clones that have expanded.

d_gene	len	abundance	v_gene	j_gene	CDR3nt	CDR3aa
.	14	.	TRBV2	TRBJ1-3	TGTGCCAGCAGTGAAAGGGTATCCGGAAACACCATATATTTT	CASSERVSGNTIYF
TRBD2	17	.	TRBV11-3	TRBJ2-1	TGTGCCAGCAGCTTAGATAGGATTAGCGGGAGAATTGGTGAGCAGTTCTTC	CASSLDRISGRIGEQFF
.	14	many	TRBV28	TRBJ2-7	TGTGCCAGCACCGAAAATAGGGGGAACTACGAGCAGTACTTC	CASTENRGNYEQYF
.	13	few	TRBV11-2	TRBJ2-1	TGTGCCAGCACCGCTAGGTTGGTGAATGAGCAGTTCTTC	CASTARLVNEQFF
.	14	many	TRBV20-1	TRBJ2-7	TGCAGTGCTCCCCGGGACCCTGGCTCCTACGAGCAGTACTTC	CSAPRDPGSYEQYF
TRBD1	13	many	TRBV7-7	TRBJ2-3	TGTGCTTCCGGGACAGGGGGTATAGATACGCAGTATTTT	CASGTGGIDTQYF
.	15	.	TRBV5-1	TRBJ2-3	TGCGCCAGCAGCTTGGCCCTTCGGACCACAGATACGCAGTATTTT	CASSLALRTTDTQYF
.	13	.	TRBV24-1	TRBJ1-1	TGTGCCACCAGTTCAGCCTCCAACACTGAAGCTTTCTTT	CATSSASNTEAFF
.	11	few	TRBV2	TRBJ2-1	TGTGCCAGCAGTGGGGACAATGAGCAGTTCTTC	CASSGDNEQFF
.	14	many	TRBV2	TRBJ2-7	TGTGCCAGCATTCGCCGCCCAGGGGAGGGCGAGCAGTACTTC	CASIRRPGEGEQYF
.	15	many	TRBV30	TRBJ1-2	TGTGCCTGGAGTTCGTGGCGCAGGGAGACTAGGGGCTACACCTTC	CAWSSWRRETRGYTF
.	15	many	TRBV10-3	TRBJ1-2	TGTGCCATCAGTGATACAATTCTCGGCAGGGATGGCTACACCTTC	CAISDTILGRDGYTF
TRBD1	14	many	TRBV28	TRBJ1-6	TGTGCCAGCTCAAGGGACAGCTCATGGTCACCCCTCCACTTT	CASSRDSSWSPLHF
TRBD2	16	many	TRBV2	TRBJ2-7	TGTGCCAGCAGTGTAGGTGGGGGGACTATACTCTACGAGCAGTACTTC	CASSVGGGTILYEQYF
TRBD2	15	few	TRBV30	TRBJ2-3	TGTGCCTGGAGTTTGCTAGCGGGAGATCGAGATACGCAGTATTTT	CAWSLLAGDRDTQYF